These 29 T cell receptor beta chains were all obtained from the same sample, sequenced in a study of Graves' ophthalmopathy and Graves' hyperthyroidism. Amplified material comprised TCR beta CDR3 regions derived from RNA transcripts. RT-PCR was first run with HTBI primers, then multiplex PCR in a second round. TCRdb analysed the multiplex PCR reads with MiXCR anew, one entry per CDR3 protein. This repertoire shows about 370,000 distinct CDR3 sequences, roughly 15% found once; its top ten account for about 2.4%. What was sequenced was peripheral blood. These receptor sequences come from an adult woman with stable Graves' hyperthyroidism.

In its sample, this clonotype was seen many times. The rearrangement joins TRBV24-1 to TRBJ1-2; D is possibly TRBD1 (5 bases). The CDR3 extends over 14 amino acids. Germline assignment: CDR1 KGHDR and CDR2 SFDVKD. The V gene lost 5 bases and the J gene lost 3 bases, with 12 bases spanning the gap. The CDR3 spells CATSAPGVDYGYTF. CDR3 DNA sequence: TGTGCCACCAGTGCTCCGGGGGTCGACTATGGCTACACCTTC.

This clonotype was seen many times. V gene TRBV13 combines with J gene TRBJ1-1; D possibly corresponds to TRBD1 (6 bases). V lost 7 bases, J lost 5 bases, and 23 bases lay in between. The V gene's germline CDR1 is PRHDT and CDR2 FYEKMQ (reference sequence). The length of the CDR3 is 16 residues. The CDR3 region has the DNA TGTGCCAGCATCCCCCCATGGGAACAGGGTAGGACTGAAGCTTTCTTT. Translation gives CASIPPWEQGRTEAFF.

A remark on this clonotype: This clone may be a read error of a much larger clone one base away. The V call is TRBV29-1, the J call TRBJ2-2; 10 nucleotides align to TRBD1. The CDR3 contains 14 residues. The V gene's germline CDR1 is SQVTM and CDR2 ANQGSEA. CDR3 loop: CIVERDRGTGELFF. CDR3 in DNA: TGCATCGTTGAAAGGGACAGGGGCACCGGGGAGCTGTTTTTT.

This chain links TRBV5-1 with TRBJ2-2; tentatively, D is TRBD1 or TRBD2 (5 bases each). Trimming shortened V by 0 bases and J by 0 bases, and 12 bases separated the two germline ends. The germline V gene encodes CDR1 SGHRS and CDR2 YFSETQ. This CDR3 spans 17 amino acids. CDR3 bases: TGCGCCAGCAGCTTGGGTTTAGGGACGACGAACACCGGGGAGCTGTTTTTT. It encodes CASSLGLGTTNTGELFF.

This clonotype was counted only a few times. The chain employs TRBV4-1 and TRBJ2-7; D gene uncertain. Trimming left V 1 base short and J 3 bases short, with 7 bases between. The CDR3 totals 13 residues. Per the germline V gene, CDR1 is MGHRA and CDR2 is YSYEKL. The CDR3 region is CASSQAINYEQYF. CDR3 bases: TGCGCCAGCAGCCAAGCCATAAACTACGAGCAGTACTTC.

This clonotype occurred many times. V and J are TRBV20-1 and TRBJ2-7, with TRBD2 identical over 7 bases. The ends lost 7 bases at V and 4 bases at J; junction bases unmatched: 10. Germline CDR1 DFQATT, CDR2 SNEGSKA (reference sequence). This CDR3 is built from 13 residues. The CDR3 reads CSGGRGMMYEQYF. The CDR3 bases are TGCAGTGGGGGGAGGGGTATGATGTACGAGCAGTACTTC.

Many counts were recorded for this clonotype. J is TRBJ2-7 and V is TRBV7-9; D gene uncertain. The V and J ends lost 5 bases and 3 bases respectively, with 11 bases between them. The germline V gene encodes CDR1 SEHNR and CDR2 FQNEAQ (reference sequence). There are 13 residues in the CDR3. CDR3 in amino acids: CASSPSASYEQYF. CDR3 bases: TGTGCCAGCAGCCCAAGCGCGAGCTACGAGCAGTACTTC.

This clonotype has a count of ten or more. V is TRBV2 and J is TRBJ2-5; weak D call: TRBD1 (6 bases). Germline lookup yields CDR1 SNHLY and CDR2 FYNNEI. V lost 1 base and J lost 7, with 13 bases in between. This CDR3 is 14 amino acids long. CDR3 protein: CASSEEQGVGTQYF. CDR3 nucleotides: TGTGCCAGCAGTGAAGAACAGGGAGTCGGGACCCAGTACTTC.

The chain uses TRBV6-1 and TRBJ1-2; 8 bases align to TRBD1. Trimming took 6 bases from V and 5 from J; bases not matched to a gene: 8. The CDR3 is 14 amino acids. Germline V gene sequence: CDR1 MNHNS, CDR2 SASEGT. DNA of the CDR3: TGTGCCAGCAGCCCGACAGGGGCGCAGTATGGCTACACCTTC. Its protein product is CASSPTGAQYGYTF.

This clonotype was detected ten times or more. V and J are TRBV11-2 and TRBJ2-7; D is unresolved. Trimming stripped 0 bases from V and 0 bases from J, with 12 bases between. Looked up from germline, CDR1 is SGHAT and CDR2 is FQNNGV. The CDR3 runs 16 residues. CDR3 in amino acids: CASSLDVGSFSYEQYF. The DNA of the CDR3 is TGTGCCAGCAGCTTAGACGTCGGCAGTTTCTCCTACGAGCAGTACTTC.

The V and J genes are TRBV7-2 and TRBJ2-7, with 10 bases matching TRBD1. This CDR3 contains 14 residues. The germline V gene encodes CDR1 SGHTA and CDR2 FQGNSA. The V segment lost 3 bases and the J segment 6 bases; nucleotides outside the gene matches: 5. CDR3 DNA sequence: TGTGCCAGCAGCTTCGACAGGGGGCGCGGCGAGCAGTACTTC. Residues: CASSFDRGRGEQYF.

This clonotype was observed at least ten times. CDR3 bases: TGTGCCAGCAGTCCGCACTGGACAGGGGGCAATTCACCCCTCCACTTT. Translation: CASSPHWTGGNSPLHF. This sequence joins TRBV28 and TRBJ1-6; the match to TRBD1 covers 11 bases. This CDR3 has 16 amino acids. The ends lost 5 bases at V and 7 bases at J; junction bases unmatched: 7. The V gene's germline CDR1 is MDHEN and CDR2 SYDVKM.

There are many counts of this clonotype. V usage is TRBV12-3 or TRBV12-4 and J usage is TRBJ2-5; tentative D call: TRBD2 (5 bases). The CDR3 length is 17 residues. Trimming left V 4 bases short and J 0 bases short, with 18 bases between. CDR3 protein: CASSSGLYPGDQETQYF. The CDR3, as DNA: TGTGCCAGCAGTTCCGGGCTCTATCCCGGGGACCAAGAGACCCAGTACTTC.

This clonotype was observed many times. The chain has TRBV20-1 and TRBJ2-7; TRBD2 aligns across 10 bases. The V and J ends lost 1 base and 0 bases, in that order; junction bases with no gene match: 3. The CDR3 has 15 residues. The germline CDR1 and CDR2 sequences are DFQATT and SNEGSKA (reference sequence). CDR3: CSARGTSGSSYEQYF. The CDR3 coding sequence is TGCAGTGCTAGAGGGACTAGCGGAAGCTCCTACGAGCAGTACTTC.

This clonotype was counted many times. The chain links TRBV6-2 or TRBV6-3 to TRBJ2-7, with D perhaps TRBD1 or TRBD2 (5 bases each). Trimming pared 0 bases from V and 7 bases from J, leaving 19 bases between. This CDR3 has 16 residues. Germline V CDR1 and CDR2: MNHEY, SVGEGT. CDR3: CASSYSGTGRYVEQYF. CDR3 nucleotide sequence: TGTGCCAGCAGTTACTCGGGGACCGGACGCTACGTGGAGCAGTACTTC.

V is TRBV12-3 or TRBV12-4 and J is TRBJ2-5; TRBD2 might be the D (5 bases). The CDR3 contains 12 residues. Trimming stripped 8 bases from V and 5 bases from J, with 12 bases between. As DNA, the CDR3 is TGTGCCAGCTCTGGCAGGAGGGAGACCCAGTACTTC. Translated, it gives CASSGRRETQYF.

For this clonotype: In this CDR3 the conserved last residue, phenylalanine or tryptophan, is missing, so a read error is likely. The CDR3 loop is CASRERVDMDEQYY. The CDR3 DNA sequence: TGTGCCAGCCGGGAGAGGGTTGATATGGACGAGCAGTACTAC. V is TRBV7-8 and J is TRBJ2-7; D may be TRBD2 (6 bases). Trimming cost V 8 bases and J 5 bases, with 19 bases left between them. Looked up from germline, CDR1 is SGHVS and CDR2 is FQNEAQ. This CDR3 contains 14 residues.

V gene TRBV20-1 combines with J gene TRBJ2-7; 8 bases map to TRBD2. This CDR3 comprises 15 residues. V shed 1 base, J shed 4 bases, and the junction held 9 bases outside the gene matches. Germline V gene sequence: CDR1 DFQATT, CDR2 SNEGSKA (reference sequence). The CDR3 region has the DNA TGCAGTGCTAGAGGACTAGCGAACCCTCGATACGAGCAGTACTTC. Translated: CSARGLANPRYEQYF.

This clonotype was seen many times. The V gene is TRBV6-2 or TRBV6-3, the J gene TRBJ1-6; no clear D. Trimming removed 2 bases from V and 8 bases from J, with 10 bases in between. This CDR3 has 14 residues. The germline CDR1 and CDR2 sequences are MNHEY and SVGEGT. CDR3 loop: CASSYGQFDSPLHF. The CDR3 DNA reads as TGTGCCAGCAGTTACGGGCAGTTCGATTCACCCCTCCACTTT.

This clonotype was seen at least ten times. This chain connects TRBV11-2 to TRBJ1-1, with 8 bases matching TRBD1. V was clipped by 6 bases and J by 4 bases; unmatched bases: 4. The CDR3 covers 13 residues. Germline CDR1 and CDR2: SGHAT and FQNNGV. The CDR3 here is CASRNRGGTEAFF. CDR3 bases: TGTGCCAGCAGGAACAGGGGGGGCACTGAAGCTTTCTTT.

This clonotype occurred many times. The rearrangement uses TRBV15 and TRBJ2-5; tentative D call: TRBD2 (6 bases). Trimming pared 0 bases from V and 5 bases from J, leaving 16 bases between. The germline V gene encodes CDR1 LNHNV and CDR2 YYDKDF (reference sequence). The length of the CDR3 is 16 residues. The CDR3 nucleotides read TGTGCCACCAGCAGAGATAAGGGGACTCGAGGGGAGACCCAGTACTTC. Translating gives CATSRDKGTRGETQYF.

This clonotype appeared many times. This chain connects TRBV28 to TRBJ2-7; TRBD2 aligns across 9 bases. The ends lost 5 bases at V and 0 bases at J; junction bases unmatched: 5. Germline CDR1 is MDHEN and CDR2 is SYDVKM. The CDR3 consists of 15 residues. The CDR3 region is CASSRGTSYSYEQYF. CDR3 DNA sequence: TGTGCCAGCAGTAGAGGGACTAGCTACTCCTACGAGCAGTACTTC.

This clonotype was detected ten times or more. The chain carries TRBV12-3 or TRBV12-4 and TRBJ1-5; D is uncertain. V was pared by 1 base and J by 0 bases, with 4 bases between. The CDR3 consists of 14 residues. The CDR3 is CASSLVGSNQPQHF. In DNA, the CDR3 is TGTGCCAGCAGTTTAGTCGGTAGCAATCAGCCCCAGCATTTT.

This clonotype was seen at least ten times. This chain joins TRBV30 and TRBJ1-1; D call uncertain. Germline values: CDR1 GTSNPN, CDR2 SVGIG (reference sequence). This CDR3 is 11 amino acids long. Deletions cut 3 bases from V and 3 bases from J, with 5 bases between. CDR3 nucleotides: TGTGCCTGGAGCGACTACACTGAAGCTTTCTTT. It translates to CAWSDYTEAFF.

This clonotype came up a few times. The V and J genes are TRBV28 and TRBJ2-2; D unresolved. V gave up 10 bases and J gave up 0 bases, with 12 bases separating them. The CDR3 loop spans 14 amino acids. Germline-derived CDR1 and CDR2 are MDHEN and SYDVKM. The CDR3 here is CATRLTTNTGELFF. The DNA for the CDR3 is TGTGCCACCAGACTTACAACGAACACCGGGGAGCTGTTTTTT.

Details on this clonotype: A much larger clone differs by one base, so this may be a read error. J is TRBJ1-1 and V is TRBV19, with no clear D. CDR1 and CDR2 (germline): LNHDA, SQIVND (reference sequence). With 7 bases removed from V and 7 bases from J, the gap between germline ends came to 13 bases. This CDR3 spans 12 amino acids. The CDR3 reads CASTAGYDEAFF. CDR3 sequence (DNA): TGTGCCAGTACCGCCGGCTACGATGAAGCTTTCTTT.

CDR3 sequence (DNA): TGTGCCAGCAGCCCCCCTGGGACTGGAAACACCATATATTTT. Protein product: CASSPPGTGNTIYF. The V call is TRBV7-9, the J call TRBJ1-3; D gene ambiguous. Trimming shortened V by 5 bases and J by 2 bases, and 10 bases separated the two germline ends. CDR1 SEHNR and CDR2 FQNEAQ come from the germline V gene (reference sequence). The CDR3 spans 14 residues. Based on the CDR3 plus reference TRBV7-9 and TRBJ1-3, the full variable domain is DTGVSQNPRHKITKRGQNVTFRCDPISEHNRLYWYRQTLGQGPEFLTYFQNEAQLEKSRLLSDRFSAERPKGSFSTLEIQRTEQGDSAMYLCASSPPGTGNTIYFGEGSWLTVV.

The table lists this clonotype with many counts. J is TRBJ2-7 and V is TRBV27; 9 bases match TRBD2. The CDR3 has 14 amino acids. The germline CDR1 and CDR2 sequences are MNHEY and SMNVEV (reference sequence). Trimming removed 3 bases from V and 3 bases from J; junction bases left unmatched: 3. The CDR3 bases are TGTGCCAGCAGTTTCGGGACTAGCATCTACGAGCAGTACTTC. This translates into CASSFGTSIYEQYF.

This clonotype was observed many times. This chain uses TRBV20-1 with TRBJ2-7, with TRBD2 matching over 8 bases. Germline V gene sequence: CDR1 DFQATT, CDR2 SNEGSKA (reference sequence). The CDR3 length is 14 residues. Trimming removed 1 base from V and 2 bases from J; junction bases left unmatched: 4. The CDR3 DNA follows: TGCAGTGCTAGAGGACCAGCGGGAGCCTACGAGCAGTACTTC. It yields the protein CSARGPAGAYEQYF.